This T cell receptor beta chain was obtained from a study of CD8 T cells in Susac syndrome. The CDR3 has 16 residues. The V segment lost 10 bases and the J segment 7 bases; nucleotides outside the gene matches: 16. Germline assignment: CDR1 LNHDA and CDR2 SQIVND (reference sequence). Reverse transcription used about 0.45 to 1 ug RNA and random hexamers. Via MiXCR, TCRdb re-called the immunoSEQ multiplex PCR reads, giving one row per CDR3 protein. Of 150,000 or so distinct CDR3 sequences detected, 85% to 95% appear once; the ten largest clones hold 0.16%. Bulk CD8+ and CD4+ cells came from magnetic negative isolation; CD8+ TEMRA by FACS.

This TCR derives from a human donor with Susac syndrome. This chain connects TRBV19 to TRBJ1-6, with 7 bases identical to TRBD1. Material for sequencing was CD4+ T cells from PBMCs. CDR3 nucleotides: TGTGCCACCAGTATAGCTCGACAGGGAGACAATTCACCCCTCCACTTT. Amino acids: CATSIARQGDNSPLHF.